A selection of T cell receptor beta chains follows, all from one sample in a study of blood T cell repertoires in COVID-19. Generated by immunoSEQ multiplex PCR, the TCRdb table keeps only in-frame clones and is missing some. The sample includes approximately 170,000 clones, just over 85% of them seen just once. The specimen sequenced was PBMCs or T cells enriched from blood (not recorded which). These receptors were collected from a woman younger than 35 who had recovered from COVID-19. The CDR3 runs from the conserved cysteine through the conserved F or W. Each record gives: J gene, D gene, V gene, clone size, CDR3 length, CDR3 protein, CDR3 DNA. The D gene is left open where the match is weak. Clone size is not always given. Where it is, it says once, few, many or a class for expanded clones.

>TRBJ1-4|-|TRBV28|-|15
CASSLGGLGNEKLFF
TGTGCCAGCAGTTTAGGAGGGTTGGGGAATGAAAAACTGTTTTTT
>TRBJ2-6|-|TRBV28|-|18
CASSEYERASSGANVLTF
TGTGCCAGCAGTGAGTATGAGCGGGCTAGCTCTGGGGCCAACGTCCTGACTTTC
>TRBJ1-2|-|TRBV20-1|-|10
CSALTNGYTF
TGCAGTGCCCTGACAAATGGCTACACCTTC
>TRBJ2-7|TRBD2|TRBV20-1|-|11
CSASSGTSGTF
TGCAGTGCCAGCTCCGGGACTAGCGGGACCTTC
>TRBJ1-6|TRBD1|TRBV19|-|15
CASRQGGLVDSPLHF
TGTGCCAGCAGACAGGGCGGTCTAGTAGATTCACCCCTCCACTTT
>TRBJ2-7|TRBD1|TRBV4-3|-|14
CASSQTGGPYEQYF
TGCGCCAGCAGCCAGACAGGGGGACCCTACGAGCAGTACTTC
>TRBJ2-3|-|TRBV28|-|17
CASSLFMDKTSTDTQYF
TGTGCCAGCAGTTTATTTATGGACAAAACTAGCACAGATACGCAGTATTTT
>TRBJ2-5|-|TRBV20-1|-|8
CSAGPRYF
TGCAGTGCGGGGCCCCGGTACTTC
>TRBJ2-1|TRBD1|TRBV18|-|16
CASSLLQGSSYNEQFF
TGTGCCAGCTCACTACTACAGGGGAGCTCCTACAATGAGCAGTTCTTC
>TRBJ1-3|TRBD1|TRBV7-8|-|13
CASSSDRGNTIYF
TGTGCCAGCAGCTCAGACAGGGGGAACACCATATATTTT
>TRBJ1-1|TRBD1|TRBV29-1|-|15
CSVHQGGRGQNEAFF
TGCAGCGTCCATCAAGGTGGCAGGGGGCAGAATGAAGCTTTCTTT
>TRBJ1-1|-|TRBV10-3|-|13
CAISERQRTEAFF
TGTGCCATCAGTGAACGACAGCGAACTGAAGCTTTCTTT
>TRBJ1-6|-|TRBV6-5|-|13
CASSYRGGSPLHF
TGTGCCAGCAGTTACAGGGGTGGTTCACCCCTCCACTTT
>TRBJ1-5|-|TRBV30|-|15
CAWSVPGGSNQPQHF
TGTGCCTGGAGTGTACCGGGAGGTAGCAATCAGCCCCAGCATTTT
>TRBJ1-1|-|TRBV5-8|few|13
CASRGRGGTEAFF
TGTGCCAGCAGGGGAAGGGGGGGCACTGAAGCTTTCTTT
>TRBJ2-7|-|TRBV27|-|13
CASSLYSGYEQYF
TGTGCCAGCAGTTTATACTCGGGGTACGAGCAGTACTTC